This T cell receptor (beta chain) appears in the sequencing data of a study of T cell responses to AZD1222 COVID-19 vaccine. Worth noting for this clone: Its antigen is not known.

Generated by immunoSEQ multiplex PCR, the TCRdb table keeps only in-frame clones and is missing some. The sample yields 100,000 to 150,000 clones, about 93% seen once. V was pared by 10 bases and J by 0 bases, with 16 bases between. The CDR3 extends over 15 amino acids. The germline CDR1 and CDR2 sequences are MNHEY and SVGAGI. Study-wide results and caveats: Donors, mostly white British, included more females; clonal diversity was possibly underestimated.

The chain joins TRBV6-5 to TRBJ2-1; maybe TRBD1 (7 bases). The origin of this receptor is an adult in good health. The sample in question was peripheral blood, obtained on day 0 of AZD1222 vaccination. The CDR3 region has the DNA TGTGCCACCTACGGAGGGACAGCCTCCTACAATGAGCAGTTCTTC. Translating gives CATYGGTASYNEQFF.